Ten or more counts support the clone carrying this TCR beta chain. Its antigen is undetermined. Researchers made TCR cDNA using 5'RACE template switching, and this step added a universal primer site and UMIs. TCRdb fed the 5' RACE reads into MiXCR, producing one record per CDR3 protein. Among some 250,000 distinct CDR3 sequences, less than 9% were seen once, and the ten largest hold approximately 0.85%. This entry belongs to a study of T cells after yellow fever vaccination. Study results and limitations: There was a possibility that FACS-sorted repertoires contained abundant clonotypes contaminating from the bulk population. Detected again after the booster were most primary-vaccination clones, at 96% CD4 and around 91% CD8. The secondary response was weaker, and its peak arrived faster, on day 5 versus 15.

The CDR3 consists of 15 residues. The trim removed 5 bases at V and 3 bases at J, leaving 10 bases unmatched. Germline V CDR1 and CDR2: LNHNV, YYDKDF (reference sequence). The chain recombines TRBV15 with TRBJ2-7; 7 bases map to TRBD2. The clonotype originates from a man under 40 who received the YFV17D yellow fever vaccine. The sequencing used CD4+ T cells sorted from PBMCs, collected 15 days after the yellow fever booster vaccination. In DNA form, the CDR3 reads TGTGCCACCAGCCTAGCCGGGACTAAAGACTACGAGCAGTACTTC. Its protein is CATSLAGTKDYEQYF.